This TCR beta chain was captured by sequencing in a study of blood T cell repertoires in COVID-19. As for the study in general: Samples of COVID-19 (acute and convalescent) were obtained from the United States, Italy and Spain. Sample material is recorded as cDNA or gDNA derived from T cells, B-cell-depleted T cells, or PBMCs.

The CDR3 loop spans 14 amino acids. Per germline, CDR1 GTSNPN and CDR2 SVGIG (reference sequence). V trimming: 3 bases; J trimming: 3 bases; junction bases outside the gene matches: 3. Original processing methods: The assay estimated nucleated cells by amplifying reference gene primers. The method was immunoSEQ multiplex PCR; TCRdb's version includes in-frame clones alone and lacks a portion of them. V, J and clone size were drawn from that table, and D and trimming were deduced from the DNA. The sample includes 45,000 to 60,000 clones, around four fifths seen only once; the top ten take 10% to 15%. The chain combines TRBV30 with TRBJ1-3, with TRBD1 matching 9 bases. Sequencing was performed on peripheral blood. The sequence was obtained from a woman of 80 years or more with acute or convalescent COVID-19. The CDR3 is CAWSRTGVGNTIYF. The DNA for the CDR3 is TGTGCCTGGAGCCGGACAGGGGTTGGAAACACCATATATTTT. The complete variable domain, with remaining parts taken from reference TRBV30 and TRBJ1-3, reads SQTIHQWPATLVQPVGSPLSLECTVEGTSNPNLYWYRQAAGRGLQLLFYSVGIGQISSEVPQNLSASRPQDRQFILSSKKLLLSDSGFYLCAWSRTGVGNTIYFGEGSWLTVV.